The T cell receptor beta chain described here comes from a study of neoadjuvant anti-PD-1 for oral cavity cancer (dated by TCRdb to about 2021). Concerning the study at large: Three to four biweekly doses of nivolumab at 3 mg/kg were mostly administered to patients before curative-intent surgical resection. Patients who did not progress were given a fourth nivolumab dose at about day 43 and had definitive surgical resection on days 50-56. Under RECIST 1.1, patients with complete response, partial response or stable disease were classed as responders, and patients with progression were classed as non-responders. The parent correlative cohort had about 11 patients and a response rate of 25% to 35%.

Worth noting for this clone: Its antigen is not yet known. Base-call qualities are not available, and no considerably larger clone is one nucleotide away.

Survey sequencing of tumors used two replicates per sample, and the tumor libraries mostly started from about 5.2 ug of input genomic DNA. The immunoSEQ hsTCRbeta kit was used to prepare TCRbeta libraries according to the manufacturer's instructions. The finished libraries were brought together in one pool at approximately 3.2 nM, which was then read using an Illumina NovaSeq 6000 S4 flow cell. The original methods were these. The immunoSEQ Analyzer was used for raw data preprocessing and quality control. The analysis was limited to productive rearrangements, and each clonotype was defined by a unique CDR3 amino acid sequence. Repertoire clonality was estimated as the Gini-Simpson index, computed with the R package tcR. Student's t test was used to compare Gini indices, while Pearson correlation assessed associations with tumor size change. Drawn from immuneACCESS, this table holds only the in-frame rearrangements with V and J called that TCRdb kept. Clones are partly lost; checked studies trace under half to an unresolved V gene and leave the rest unexplained. V and J calls and clone size are those listed in that table; D and trimming were worked out from the DNA. The sample table holds 37,000 or so clones, of which more than 35% were seen once. The ten largest clones represent roughly a sixth of the sample.

Study-wide conclusions, independent of this receptor: Only a few patients per response group were included in the TCR analyses, and the authors called for validation in larger cohorts. Larger post-treatment sizes of preexisting intratumoral clones correlated with greater tumor shrinkage, suggesting expansion of preexisting clones contributed to response. A higher pretreatment blood Treg/Th17 ratio correlated with both higher pretreatment blood TCRbeta clonality and lower post-treatment tumor TCRbeta clonality.

The time point label corresponds to: after neoadjuvant nivolumab, at surgical resection. Patients were newly diagnosed with stage II-IVA oral cavity squamous cell carcinoma and had received no prior systemic or radiation treatment. The cohort was composed of patients with HPV-negative, locally advanced oral cavity squamous cell carcinoma. Samples were obtained from a longitudinal correlative study of a single-arm phase II trial of neoadjuvant nivolumab in oral cavity squamous cell carcinoma. Genomic DNA-based TCRbeta sequencing was performed on subject-matched pre- and post-treatment PBMCs and tumors from three responders and three non-responders. The Maxwell RSC DNA from Tissue kit was used to isolate genomic DNA from tumor tissue. The specimen was tumor tissue, collected after nivolumab (anti-PD-1) treatment. The TCR sequence derives from a person aged 35-79 years with oral cavity squamous cell carcinoma.

The CDR3 sequence is CASSSGLAGETQYF. The nucleotide sequence reads TGTGCCAGCAGTTCAGGACTAGCGGGGGAGACCCAGTACTTC. The rearrangement combines TRBV5-4 with TRBJ2-5; 12 bases in the junction line up with TRBD2. Counted from cysteine to phenylalanine, this CDR3 has 14 amino acids. CDR3 DNA only is kept here, 42 bases in frame from base 1. Compared with germline, V lacks 5 bases and J lacks 5 bases; bases without a gene match: 4. CDR1 and CDR2 (SGHNT, YYREEE) derive from the germline V gene (reference sequence).